This T cell receptor beta chain was obtained from a study of blood T cells in healthy people across ages. Study at large: Template switching captured about one barcoded beta molecule per two T cells.

This clonotype appeared a few times. Its antigen remains unidentified. PCR was performed a second time for about 7 to 11 cycles using a sample-barcoded 5' primer and a J-beta primer mix. From the 5' RACE reads, TCRdb called clonotypes with MiXCR, one entry per CDR3 protein. This table has over a million distinct CDR3 sequences, approximately 59% appearing once. Samples each had at least 5 micrograms of total RNA extracted. Whole-study findings and limits: Age showed a roughly linear inverse relationship with TCR beta diversity per million T cells.

The receptor comes from a man aged 18 to 35 in good health. Input material: blood.

The CDR3 protein is CASSHGAGEQYF. In nucleotides, the CDR3 is TGTGCCAGCAGCCATGGGGCCGGCGAGCAGTACTTC. The J gene is TRBJ2-7, the V gene TRBV7-9, with TRBD1 as a possible D gene (5 bases). Germline CDR1 reads SEHNR; CDR2 reads FQNEAQ (reference sequence). V was cut by 5 bases and J by 6 bases, with 11 bases left in between. The CDR3 totals 12 residues.